This T cell receptor (beta chain) emerged from a study of Ad26.COV2.S vaccination and SARS-CoV-2 variants. The CDR3 sequence is 15 residues long. With V trimmed by 1 base and J by 3 bases, 0 bases remained unmatched. Germline loops: CDR1 MNHNS, CDR2 SASEGT. This table comes from immunoSEQ multiplex PCR, and its TCRdb copy is limited to in-frame clones, with some not included. The sample records roughly 300,000 clones, approximately 90% being singletons. Whole-study findings and limits: An underestimation of total T cell responses may have resulted from the TCR breadth and depth analyses. Relative to placebo recipients, vaccine recipients exhibited elevated spike-specific TCR breadth.

As for treatment: approximately 18 received Ad26.COV2.S at low or high dose, single or two shots; a few received placebo; per-sample allocation not given. Collection of samples fell on day 63 after the first vaccine or placebo injection. In Boston, the donor was an adult between 18-55 years of age. To note about this clone: Its antigen remains unidentified.

The sequenced sample was peripheral blood, obtained in a trial of Ad26.COV2.S vaccine versus placebo. The chain employs TRBV6-1 and TRBJ2-2; 9 positions agree with TRBD1. The receptor comes from a person aged 18-65 years who received the Ad26.COV2.S COVID-19 vaccine or a placebo. CDR3 sequence reads: CASSEGTGDTGELFF. CDR3 nucleotides: TGTGCCAGCAGTGAAGGGACAGGGGACACCGGGGAGCTGTTTTTT.